Following are 9 T cell receptor beta chains from one sample sequenced in a study of blood T cells in healthy people across ages. Sample-barcoded 5' priming and a J-beta primer mix drove a second PCR of about 7 to 11 cycles. TCRdb itself ran the 5' RACE reads through MiXCR, one entry per CDR3 protein. The sample includes about 750,000 distinct CDR3 sequences, 53% of them seen just once. The sequencing sample was made of blood. The receptors stem from a man older than 75 in good health.

This clonotype was observed a handful of times. The J gene is TRBJ1-2, the V gene TRBV7-9; 9 bases agree with TRBD1. Germline CDR1 and CDR2: SEHNR and FQNEAQ (reference sequence). The V segment lost 6 bases and the J segment 8 bases; nucleotides outside the gene matches: 7. The CDR3 spans 13 residues. DNA of the CDR3: TGTGCCAGCAGACAGGACAGGGGTGGCGGCTACACCTTC. Its translation: CASRQDRGGGYTF.

This clonotype was seen only once. The V gene is TRBV10-3, the J gene TRBJ1-1; 9 nucleotides align to TRBD1. V dropped 10 bases and J dropped 6; count of bases not matched to a gene: 12. Germline values: CDR1 ENHRY, CDR2 SYGVKD. The CDR3 has 14 amino acids. CDR3 in amino acids: CATRSDRGDAEAFF. The CDR3 DNA reads TGTGCCACCCGCTCGGACAGGGGTGATGCTGAAGCTTTCTTT.

The chain couples TRBV13 to TRBJ2-7, with 8 bases lining up with TRBD1. The J segment lost 3 bases and the V segment lost 5 bases, leaving 6 bases of the junction unmatched. This CDR3 has 14 amino acids. CDR1 PRHDT and CDR2 FYEKMQ come from the germline V gene (reference sequence). CDR3 bases: TGTGCCAGCAGCCCATGGGGGACAGGCTACGAGCAGTACTTC. Its protein product is CASSPWGTGYEQYF.

V and J are TRBV18 and TRBJ2-1, with D unresolved. The germline V and J ends were trimmed by 4 bases and 8 bases, with 15 bases remaining between them. Germline V gives CDR1 KGHSH, CDR2 LQKENI. The CDR3 spans 14 residues. This CDR3 reads CASSQPRAVYEQFF. The CDR3 region has the DNA TGTGCCAGCTCACAACCCCGGGCAGTCTATGAGCAGTTCTTC.

This clonotype came up a few times. The V and J genes are TRBV5-1 and TRBJ2-6, with D unclear. This CDR3 is 15 amino acids long. The germline V gene has CDR1 SGHRS and CDR2 YFSETQ. V was pared by 0 bases and J by 0 bases, with 4 bases between. Here the CDR3 DNA reads TGCGCCAGCAGCTTGGTCATCTCTGGGGCCAACGTCCTGACTTTC. Translation gives CASSLVISGANVLTF.

This clonotype has at least ten counts. V usage is TRBV13 and J usage is TRBJ2-6; D is ambiguous. The CDR3 loop spans 15 amino acids. Trimming shortened V by 5 bases and J by 0 bases, and 8 bases separated the two germline ends. CDR1 is PRHDT, CDR2 FYEKMQ, per germline (reference sequence). CDR3 loop: CASSLRTSGANVLTF. The DNA for the CDR3 is TGTGCCAGCAGCCTTCGGACCTCTGGGGCCAACGTCCTGACTTTC.

This clonotype was seen only once. CDR3 DNA sequence: TGTGCCAGCAGTTCTGACGTGAATCTCTGCGAGCAGTACTTC. Translating gives CASSSDVNLCEQYF. The chain joins TRBV12-3 or TRBV12-4 to TRBJ2-4; D unresolved. The J call may be incorrect, as the DNA end agrees better with TRBJ2-7. The CDR3 length is 14 residues.

The rearrangement links TRBV20-1 to TRBJ1-4; D call uncertain. This CDR3 region has 13 residues. Germline loops: CDR1 DFQATT, CDR2 SNEGSKA (reference sequence). V lost 7 bases and J 5 bases, leaving 14 bases between the germline ends. The CDR3 loop reads CSVRTEKNEKLFF. In nucleotides, the CDR3 is TGCAGTGTCCGGACGGAGAAGAATGAAAAACTGTTTTTT.

The chain carries TRBV25-1 and TRBJ2-1, with 11 bases matching TRBD2. Germline CDR1 is MGHDK and CDR2 is SYGVNS. J was trimmed by 1 base and V by 0 bases; bases with no gene match: 5. The CDR3 is 18 amino acids. The CDR3 DNA sequence: TGTGCCAGCAGTGAATACGCTAGCGGGAGGAAGTCCTACAATGAGCAGTTCTTC. Amino acids: CASSEYASGRKSYNEQFF.